The T cell receptor (beta chain) under discussion was sequenced for a study of blood T cells in healthy people across ages. Overall study: T cells yielded about one barcoded beta molecule per two cells through template switching.

Primers used in a second PCR of about 6 to 11 cycles were a sample-barcoded 5' primer and a J-beta primer mix. MiXCR, applied by TCRdb to the 5' RACE reads, yields one record per CDR3 protein. Of hundreds of thousands of distinct CDR3 sequences detected, approximately 53% appear once; the ten largest clones hold roughly 26%. Points from the study as a whole: The diversity estimates, figures obtained from one million T cells, were considered underestimates.

Germline CDR1 and CDR2: SGHRS and YFSETQ. The junction had 5 bases not matched to a gene; V was cut back by 0 bases and J by 2 bases. The CDR3 extends over 15 amino acids. This clonotype came up many times. Its antigen remains unidentified. The sequenced sample was blood. This chain uses TRBV5-1 with TRBJ2-7; 7 nucleotides align to TRBD2. The source of this sequence is a man aged 35 to 55 in good health. The chain's CDR3 is CASSLGIGGTYEQYF. The DNA for the CDR3 is TGCGCCAGCAGCTTGGGAATCGGGGGGACCTACGAGCAGTACTTC.